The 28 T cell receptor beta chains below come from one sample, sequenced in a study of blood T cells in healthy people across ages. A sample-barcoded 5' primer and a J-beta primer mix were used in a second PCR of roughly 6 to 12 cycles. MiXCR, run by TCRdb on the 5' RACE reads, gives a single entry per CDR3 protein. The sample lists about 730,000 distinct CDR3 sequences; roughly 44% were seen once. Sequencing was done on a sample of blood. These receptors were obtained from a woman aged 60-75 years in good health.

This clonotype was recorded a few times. The CDR3 region is CASSSSDRGSQAFF. The CDR3 region has the DNA TGTGCCAGCAGCTCGTCGGACAGGGGGAGTCAAGCTTTCTTT. This chain connects TRBV7-2 to TRBJ1-1, with 10 nucleotides matching TRBD1. This CDR3 is built from 14 residues. J gave up 9 bases and V 4 bases, and 8 bases lay outside the gene matches. CDR1 is SGHTA, CDR2 FQGNSA, per germline.

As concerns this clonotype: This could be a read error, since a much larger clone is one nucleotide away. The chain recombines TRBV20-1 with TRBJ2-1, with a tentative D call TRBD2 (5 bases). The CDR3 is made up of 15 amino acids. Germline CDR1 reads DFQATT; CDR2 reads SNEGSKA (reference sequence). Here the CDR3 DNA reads TGCAGTGCCGTACCAGCGGATAGCTCCCACAATGAGCAGTTCTTC. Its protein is CSAVPADSSHNEQFF.

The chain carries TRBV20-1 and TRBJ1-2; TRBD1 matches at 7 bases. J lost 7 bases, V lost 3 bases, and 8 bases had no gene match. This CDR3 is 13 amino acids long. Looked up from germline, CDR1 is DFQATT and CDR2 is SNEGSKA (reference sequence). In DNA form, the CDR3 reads TGCAGTGCTAGCAAGGGGGCCCCGGGTGGCTACACCTTC. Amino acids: CSASKGAPGGYTF.

The CDR3 sequence: CASGGGYTF. In nucleotides, the CDR3 is TGTGCCAGCGGGGGGGGCTACACCTTC. V is TRBV6-6 and J is TRBJ1-2, with D perhaps matching TRBD1 (5 bases). Deletions cut 8 bases from V and 8 bases from J, with 6 bases between. The germline V gene encodes CDR1 MNHNY and CDR2 SVGAGI (reference sequence). The CDR3 extends over 9 amino acids.

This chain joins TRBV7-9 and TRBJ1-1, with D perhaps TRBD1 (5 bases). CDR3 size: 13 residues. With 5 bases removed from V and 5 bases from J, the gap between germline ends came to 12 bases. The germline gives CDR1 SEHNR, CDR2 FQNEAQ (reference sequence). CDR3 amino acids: CASSRGWETEAFF. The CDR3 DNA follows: TGTGCCAGCAGCCGGGGCTGGGAGACTGAAGCTTTCTTT. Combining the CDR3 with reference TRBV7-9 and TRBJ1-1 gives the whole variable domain DTGVSQNPRHKITKRGQNVTFRCDPISEHNRLYWYRQTLGQGPEFLTYFQNEAQLEKSRLLSDRFSAERPKGSFSTLEIQRTEQGDSAMYLCASSRGWETEAFFGQGTRLTVV.

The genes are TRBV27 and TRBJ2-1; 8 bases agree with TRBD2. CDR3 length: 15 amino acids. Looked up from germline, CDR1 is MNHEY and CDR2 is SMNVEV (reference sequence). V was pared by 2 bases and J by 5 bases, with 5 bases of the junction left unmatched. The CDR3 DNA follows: TGTGCCAGCAGTTTAGCCCAACTAGCGGACAATGAGCAGTTCTTC. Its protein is CASSLAQLADNEQFF.

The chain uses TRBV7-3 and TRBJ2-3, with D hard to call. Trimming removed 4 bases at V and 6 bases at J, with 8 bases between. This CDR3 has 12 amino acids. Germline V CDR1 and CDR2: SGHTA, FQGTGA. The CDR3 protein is CASSYFGDTQYF. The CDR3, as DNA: TGTGCCAGCAGCTATTTTGGGGATACGCAGTATTTT.

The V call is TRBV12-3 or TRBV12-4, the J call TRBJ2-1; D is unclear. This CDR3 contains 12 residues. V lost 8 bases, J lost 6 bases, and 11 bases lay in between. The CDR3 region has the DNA TGTGCCAGCCTTCCTTTCGTCAATGAGCAGTTCTTC. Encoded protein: CASLPFVNEQFF.

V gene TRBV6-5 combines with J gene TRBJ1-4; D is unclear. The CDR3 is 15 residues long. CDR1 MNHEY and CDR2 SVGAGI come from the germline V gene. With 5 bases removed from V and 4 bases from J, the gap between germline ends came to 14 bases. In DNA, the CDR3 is TGTGCCAGCAGTACCTCGGACGGTCGTAATGAAAAACTGTTTTTT. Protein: CASSTSDGRNEKLFF.

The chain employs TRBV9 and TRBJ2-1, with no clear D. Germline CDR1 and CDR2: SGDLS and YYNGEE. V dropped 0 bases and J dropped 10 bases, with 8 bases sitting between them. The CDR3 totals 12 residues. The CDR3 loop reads CASSVGLEEQFF. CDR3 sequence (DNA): TGTGCCAGCAGCGTAGGTCTCGAAGAGCAGTTCTTC. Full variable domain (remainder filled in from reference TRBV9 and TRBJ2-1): DSGVTQTPKHLITATGQRVTLRCSPRSGDLSVYWYQQSLDQGLQFLIQYYNGEERAKGNILERFSAQQFPDLHSELNLSSLELGDSALYFCASSVGLEEQFFGPGTRLTVL.

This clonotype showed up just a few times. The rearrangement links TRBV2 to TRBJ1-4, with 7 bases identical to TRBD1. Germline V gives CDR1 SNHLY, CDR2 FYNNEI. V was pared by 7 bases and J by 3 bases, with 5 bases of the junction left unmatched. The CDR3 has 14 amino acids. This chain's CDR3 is CASNQGVSNEKLFF. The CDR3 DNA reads TGTGCCAGCAACCAGGGGGTTTCTAATGAAAAACTGTTTTTT.

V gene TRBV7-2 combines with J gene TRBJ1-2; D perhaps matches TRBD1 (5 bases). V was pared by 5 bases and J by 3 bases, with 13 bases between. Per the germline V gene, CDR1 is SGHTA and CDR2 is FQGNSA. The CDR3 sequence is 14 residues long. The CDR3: CASSPSGSHYGYTF. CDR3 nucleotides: TGTGCCAGCAGCCCCTCAGGGTCCCACTATGGCTACACCTTC.

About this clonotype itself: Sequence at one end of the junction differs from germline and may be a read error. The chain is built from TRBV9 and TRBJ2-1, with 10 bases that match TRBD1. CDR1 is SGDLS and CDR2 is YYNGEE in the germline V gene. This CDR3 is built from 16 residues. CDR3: CVSSVEGQGSHNEQFF. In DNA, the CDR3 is TGTGTCAGCAGCGTCGAGGGACAGGGGTCCCACAATGAGCAGTTCTTC. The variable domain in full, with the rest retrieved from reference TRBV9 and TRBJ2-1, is DSGVTQTPKHLITATGQRVTLRCSPRSGDLSVYWYQQSLDQGLQFLIQYYNGEERAKGNILERFSAQQFPDLHSELNLSSLELGDSALYFCVSSVEGQGSHNEQFFGPGTRLTVL.

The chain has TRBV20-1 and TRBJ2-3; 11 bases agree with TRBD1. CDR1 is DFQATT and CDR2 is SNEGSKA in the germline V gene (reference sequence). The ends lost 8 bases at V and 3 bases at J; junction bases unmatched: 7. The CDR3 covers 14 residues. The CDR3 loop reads CSRSGTGGTDTQYF. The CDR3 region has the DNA TGCAGTAGATCCGGGACAGGGGGGACAGATACGCAGTATTTT.

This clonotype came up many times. CDR3 sequence reads: CALDGSHETQYF. In nucleotides, the CDR3 is TGTGCTTTGGATGGGAGCCACGAGACCCAGTACTTC. This rearrangement joins TRBV7-9 to TRBJ2-5; a weak D match, TRBD2 (5 bases). CDR3 size: 12 residues. The germline V gene has CDR1 SEHNR and CDR2 FQNEAQ (reference sequence).

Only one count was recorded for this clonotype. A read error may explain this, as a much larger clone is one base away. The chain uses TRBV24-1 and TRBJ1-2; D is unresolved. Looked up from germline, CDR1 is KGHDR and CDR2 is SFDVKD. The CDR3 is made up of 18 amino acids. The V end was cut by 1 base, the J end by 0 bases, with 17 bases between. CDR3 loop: CATSDFFRYSRTNYGYTF. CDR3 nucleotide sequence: TGTGCCACCAGTGATTTCTTCCGTTACAGTAGAACTAACTATGGCTACACCTTC.

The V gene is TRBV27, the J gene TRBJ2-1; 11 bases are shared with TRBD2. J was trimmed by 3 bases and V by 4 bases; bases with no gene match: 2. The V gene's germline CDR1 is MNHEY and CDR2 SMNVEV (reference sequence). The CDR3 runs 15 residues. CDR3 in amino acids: CASSSGLADYNEQFF. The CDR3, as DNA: TGTGCCAGCAGTTCGGGACTAGCGGACTACAATGAGCAGTTCTTC.

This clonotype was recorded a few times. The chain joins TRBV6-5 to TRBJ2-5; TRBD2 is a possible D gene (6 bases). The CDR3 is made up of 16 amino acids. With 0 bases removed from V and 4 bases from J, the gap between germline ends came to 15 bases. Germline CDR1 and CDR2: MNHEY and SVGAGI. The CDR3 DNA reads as TGTGCCAGCAGTTACTCGGGACGGGAGTATGGAGAGACCCAGTACTTC. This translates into CASSYSGREYGETQYF.

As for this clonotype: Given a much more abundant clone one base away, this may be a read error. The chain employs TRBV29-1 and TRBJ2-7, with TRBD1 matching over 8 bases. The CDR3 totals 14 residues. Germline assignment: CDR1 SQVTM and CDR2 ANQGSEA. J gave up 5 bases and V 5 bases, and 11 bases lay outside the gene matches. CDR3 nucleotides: TGCAGCGTTCGACCGGGACAGGATCCGCACGAGCAGTACTTC. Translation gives CSVRPGQDPHEQYF.

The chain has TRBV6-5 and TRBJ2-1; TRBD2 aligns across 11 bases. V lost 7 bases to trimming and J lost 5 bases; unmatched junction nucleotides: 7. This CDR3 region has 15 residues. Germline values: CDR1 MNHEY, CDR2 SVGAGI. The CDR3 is CASTSLAGADNEQFF. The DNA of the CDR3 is TGTGCCAGCACCTCACTAGCGGGAGCGGACAATGAGCAGTTCTTC.

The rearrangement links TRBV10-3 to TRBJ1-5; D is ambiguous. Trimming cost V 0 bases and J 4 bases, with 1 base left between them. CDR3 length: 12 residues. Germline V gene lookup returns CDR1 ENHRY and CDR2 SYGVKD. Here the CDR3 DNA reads TGTGCCATCAGTGAGTCTAATCAGCCCCAGCATTTT. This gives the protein CAISESNQPQHF.

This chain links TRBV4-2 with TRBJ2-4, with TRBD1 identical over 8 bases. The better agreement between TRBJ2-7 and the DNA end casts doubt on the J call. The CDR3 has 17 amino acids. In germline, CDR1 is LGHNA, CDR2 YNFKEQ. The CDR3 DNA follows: TGTGCCAGCAGCCAATCTCCCAAGGCAGGGGGCAGCGACGAGCAGTACTTC. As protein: CASSQSPKAGGSDEQYF.

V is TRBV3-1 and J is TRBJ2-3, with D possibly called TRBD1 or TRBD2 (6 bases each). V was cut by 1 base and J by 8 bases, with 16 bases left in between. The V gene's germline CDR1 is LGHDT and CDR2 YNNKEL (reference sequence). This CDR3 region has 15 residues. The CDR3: CASSQAGAGLGTQYF. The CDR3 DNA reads TGTGCCAGCAGCCAAGCGGGGGCGGGACTGGGTACGCAGTATTTT.

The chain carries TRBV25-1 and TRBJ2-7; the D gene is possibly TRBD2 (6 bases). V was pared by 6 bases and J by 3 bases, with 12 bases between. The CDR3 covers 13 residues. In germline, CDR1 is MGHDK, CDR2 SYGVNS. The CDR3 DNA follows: TGTGCCAGCAGACTTACGGGGGACTACGAGCAGTACTTC. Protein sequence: CASRLTGDYEQYF.

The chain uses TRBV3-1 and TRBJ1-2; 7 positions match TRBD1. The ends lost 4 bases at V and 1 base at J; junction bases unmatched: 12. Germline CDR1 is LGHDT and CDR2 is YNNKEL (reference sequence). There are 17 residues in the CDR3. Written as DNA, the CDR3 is TGTGCCAGCAGCCGACAGACAGGGCTATCTATTAACTATGGCTACACCTTC. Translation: CASSRQTGLSINYGYTF.

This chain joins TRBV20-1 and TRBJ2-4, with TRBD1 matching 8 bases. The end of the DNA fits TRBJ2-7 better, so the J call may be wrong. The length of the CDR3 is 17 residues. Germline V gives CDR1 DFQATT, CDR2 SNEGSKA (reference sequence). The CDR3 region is CSAREFGGTGASYEQYF. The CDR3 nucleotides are TGCAGTGCTAGAGAGTTTGGGGGGACAGGTGCCTCCTACGAGCAGTACTTC.

The CDR3 sequence is CASSQVLDSPYEQYF. Here the CDR3 DNA reads TGTGCCAGCAGCCAAGTTCTCGACAGCCCCTACGAGCAGTACTTC. The rearrangement uses TRBV3-1 and TRBJ2-7; TRBD1 is a possible D gene (5 bases). The CDR3 totals 15 residues. V was shortened by 1 base and J by 2 bases, with 12 bases between the two germline ends. Germline loops: CDR1 LGHDT, CDR2 YNNKEL (reference sequence).

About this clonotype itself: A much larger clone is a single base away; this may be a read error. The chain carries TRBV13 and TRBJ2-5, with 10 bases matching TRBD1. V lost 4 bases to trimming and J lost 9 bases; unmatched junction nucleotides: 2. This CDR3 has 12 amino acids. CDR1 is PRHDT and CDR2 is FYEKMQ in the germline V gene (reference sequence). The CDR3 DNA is TGTGCCAGCAGCTCGGACAGGGGGGCCCAGTACTTC. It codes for CASSSDRGAQYF.